The 18 T cell receptor beta chains below come from one sample, sequenced in a study of blood T cell repertoires in COVID-19. Data came from immunoSEQ multiplex PCR; TCRdb stores just in-frame clones and leaves some out. The table records 90,000 to 130,000 clones, over 80% of them present only once. The sequenced sample consisted of peripheral blood. All receptors come from a woman between 65 and 79 years old with acute or convalescent COVID-19.

This clone was recorded only once. The chain joins TRBV5-6 to TRBJ2-2; no firm D call. With 0 bases removed from V and 7 bases from J, the gap between germline ends came to 7 bases. CDR1 is SGHDT and CDR2 is YYEEEE in the germline V gene. The CDR3 spans 13 residues. The DNA for the CDR3 is TGTGCCAGCAGCTTGGCACGGGTCGGGGAGCTGTTTTTT. Translating it yields CASSLARVGELFF.

V usage is TRBV6-1 and J usage is TRBJ1-2, with D possibly being TRBD1 (6 bases). This CDR3 region has 19 residues. V was shortened by 4 bases and J by 7 bases, with 31 bases between the two germline ends. CDR1 and CDR2 from the germline V gene are MNHNS and SASEGT. CDR3 region: CASSALGLQGRLSSGGYTF. DNA for the CDR3: TGTGCCAGCAGTGCCCTAGGCTTACAGGGTAGGTTGTCGTCCGGTGGCTACACCTTC.

The J gene is TRBJ2-5, the V gene TRBV5-1; maybe TRBD2 (6 bases). The ends were cut back, 3 bases at V and 5 bases at J, with 14 bases in the middle. The CDR3 runs 14 residues. CDR1 and CDR2 (germline): SGHRS, YFSETQ. The CDR3 loop reads CASSSVGGWETQYF. The CDR3, as DNA: TGCGCCAGCAGCTCAGTGGGGGGATGGGAGACCCAGTACTTC.

This chain connects TRBV6-2 or TRBV6-3 to TRBJ1-2; 10 positions agree with TRBD1. The germline gives CDR1 MNHEY, CDR2 SVGEGT. The V and J ends lost 4 bases and 4 bases, in that order; junction bases with no gene match: 3. CDR3 size: 14 residues. The CDR3 reads CASSSTGGGYGYTF. In DNA form, the CDR3 reads TGTGCCAGCAGTTCGACAGGGGGCGGCTATGGCTACACCTTC.

The chain is built from TRBV5-6 and TRBJ2-1; TRBD2 matches 11 bases. Germline assignment: CDR1 SGHDT and CDR2 YYEEEE. This CDR3 contains 15 residues. J was trimmed by 12 bases and V by 1 base; bases with no gene match: 9. The CDR3, as DNA: TGTGCCAGCAGCTTGAGGTCTAGCGGGGGGTCTGCGCAGTTCTTC. Translating it yields CASSLRSSGGSAQFF.

This clone was observed a handful of times. V and J are TRBV6-5 and TRBJ1-6; D is undetermined. Germline-derived CDR1 and CDR2 are MNHEY and SVGAGI. The CDR3 has 15 amino acids. Trimming shortened V by 2 bases and J by 3 bases, and 8 bases separated the two germline ends. The chain's CDR3 is CASSYQDYYNSPLHF. CDR3 coding DNA: TGTGCCAGCAGTTACCAGGATTACTATAATTCACCCCTCCACTTT.

The V and J genes are TRBV7-8 and TRBJ1-3; possibly TRBD1 for D (5 bases). This CDR3 has 18 residues. Per the germline V gene, CDR1 is SGHVS and CDR2 is FQNEAQ. Trimming cost V 5 bases and J 2 bases, with 22 bases left between them. DNA of the CDR3: TGTGCCAGCAGCCTGGACGGTGGGGGGATTCGGGCTGGAAACACCATATATTTT. Residues: CASSLDGGGIRAGNTIYF.

The CDR3 nucleotides are TGCGCCAGCAGCTCCGGGACATTATCTCGGGAGACCCAGTACTTC. As protein: CASSSGTLSRETQYF. The chain recombines TRBV5-1 with TRBJ2-5; possibly TRBD1 for D (6 bases). Germline loops: CDR1 SGHRS, CDR2 YFSETQ. The V end was cut by 3 bases, the J end by 5 bases, with 17 bases between. The CDR3 totals 15 residues. Combining the CDR3 with reference TRBV5-1 and TRBJ2-5 gives the whole variable domain KAGVTQTPRYLIKTRGQQVTLSCSPISGHRSVSWYQQTPGQGLQFLFEYFSETQRNKGNFPGRFSGRQFSNSRSEMNVSTLELGDSALYLCASSSGTLSRETQYFGPGTRLLVL.

This clone was found a few times. This chain connects TRBV4-2 to TRBJ2-1; TRBD2 matches 10 bases. Germline CDR1 LGHNA, CDR2 YNFKEQ. V gave up 5 bases and J gave up 4 bases; unmatched junction bases: 5. This CDR3 contains 15 residues. The CDR3 DNA is TGTGCCAGCAGCATAATAGCGGGGGGATACAATGAGCAGTTCTTC. Protein: CASSIIAGGYNEQFF.

The V and J genes are TRBV28 and TRBJ1-5; TRBD1 aligns across 7 bases. Per germline, CDR1 MDHEN and CDR2 SYDVKM. With 6 bases clipped from V and 12 bases from J, the junction kept 2 bases outside the gene matches. This CDR3 spans 10 amino acids. The CDR3 spells CASRGDSQHF. The CDR3 DNA reads as TGTGCCAGCAGGGGGGACAGCCAGCATTTT.

This chain links TRBV7-3 with TRBJ1-2; D is perhaps TRBD1 (5 bases). CDR3 length: 13 amino acids. With 5 bases removed from V and 9 bases from J, the gap between germline ends came to 16 bases. From germline, CDR1 is SGHTA and CDR2 FQGTGA. CDR3 sequence (DNA): TGTGCCAGCAGCAGGGGCACTCCCGAGAGCTACACCTTC. This gives the protein CASSRGTPESYTF. Filled out from reference TRBV7-3 and TRBJ1-2, the complete variable domain reads GAGVSQTPSNKVTEKGKYVELRCDPISGHTALYWYRQSLGQGPEFLIYFQGTGAADDSGLPNDRFFAVRPEGSVSTLKIQRTERGDSAVYLCASSRGTPESYTFGSGTRLTVV.

This sequence joins TRBV28 and TRBJ1-1, with TRBD1 as a possible D gene (6 bases). This CDR3 is 17 amino acids long. Trimming removed 5 bases at V and 11 bases at J, with 30 bases between. CDR1 is MDHEN and CDR2 is SYDVKM in the germline V gene. CDR3 coding DNA: TGTGCCAGCAGTGAGTACCCCCGGTTCACAGGGAGCTGGGGCGCTTTCTTT. Protein product: CASSEYPRFTGSWGAFF.

The chain has TRBV7-2 and TRBJ1-1; the D gene is possibly TRBD1 (6 bases). Trimming shortened V by 3 bases and J by 7 bases, and 12 bases separated the two germline ends. Germline CDR1 and CDR2: SGHTA and FQGNSA. The length of the CDR3 is 13 residues. CDR3 in amino acids: CASSLDSNLEAFF. For the CDR3, the DNA is TGTGCCAGCAGCTTGGACAGTAATCTTGAAGCTTTCTTT.

The chain couples TRBV27 to TRBJ2-2; TRBD2 matches at 13 bases. This CDR3 spans 16 amino acids. V shed 2 bases and J 6 bases; nucleotides not matched to a gene: 3. The V gene's germline CDR1 is MNHEY and CDR2 SMNVEV (reference sequence). The CDR3 loop is CASSLRTSGSPGELFF. CDR3 in DNA: TGTGCCAGCAGTTTAAGGACTAGCGGGAGTCCCGGGGAGCTGTTTTTT.

The gene calls are TRBV6-4 and TRBJ2-1; a weak D match, TRBD1 (6 bases). Germline V gene data show CDR1 as MRHNA and CDR2 as SNTAGT. This CDR3 comprises 17 residues. The V and J ends lost 2 bases and 0 bases respectively, with 14 bases between them. CDR3 loop: CASSDGDTRSSYNEQFF. The CDR3 nucleotides are TGTGCCAGCAGTGACGGGGACACCAGGAGCTCCTACAATGAGCAGTTCTTC.

The chain uses TRBV3-1 (or the pseudogene TRBV3-2) and TRBJ2-3, with 7 bases lining up with TRBD2. The CDR3 has 16 residues. Per the germline V gene, CDR1 is LGHDT and CDR2 is YNNKEL (reference sequence). V lost 1 base to trimming and J lost 0 bases; unmatched junction nucleotides: 4. CDR3 in DNA: TGTGCCAGCAGCCAAGGCGGGAGCACTAGCACAGATACGCAGTATTTT. As protein: CASSQGGSTSTDTQYF.

The chain has TRBV2 and TRBJ1-2; 10 positions match TRBD1. J was trimmed by 2 bases and V by 5 bases; bases with no gene match: 2. The CDR3 extends over 14 amino acids. Per the germline V gene, CDR1 is SNHLY and CDR2 is FYNNEI. This CDR3 reads CASSPGQGNYGYTF. The CDR3 coding sequence is TGTGCCAGCAGTCCGGGACAGGGGAACTATGGCTACACCTTC.

The V gene is TRBV3-1 (or the pseudogene TRBV3-2), the J gene TRBJ2-2, with D possibly being TRBD1 (5 bases). Trimming left V 8 bases short and J 3 bases short, with 10 bases between. This CDR3 region has 13 residues. CDR1 is LGHDT and CDR2 is YNNKEL in the germline V gene (reference sequence). The CDR3 spells CASQTDYTGELFF. CDR3 coding DNA: TGTGCCAGCCAGACAGATTACACCGGGGAGCTGTTTTTT.